This T cell receptor (beta chain) emerged from a study of OX40 agonist ivuxolimab in advanced cancers. Points on this clone: Its specificity is not known.

Assay: immunoSEQ multiplex PCR; the TCRdb copy retains only in-frame clones and omits some. The data hold 75,000 to 95,000 clones, with 80% to 95% observed a single time. CDR1 and CDR2 (germline): MDHEN, SYDVKM. Trimming took off 3 bases at V and 2 bases at J, with 11 bases between the two ends. This CDR3 spans 15 amino acids. Study results and limitations: The study found that CD8+ T cells averaged more expanded clones than CD4+.

The receptor's source is an adult with an advanced solid tumor such as melanoma, head and neck, liver or kidney cancer. Sequencing was performed on CD4+ or CD8+ T cells sorted from blood, taken in a trial of the OX40 agonist ivuxolimab. This sequence joins TRBV28 and TRBJ1-5; TRBD1 might be the D (5 bases). The CDR3 is CASSFVARGNQPQHF. The CDR3 bases are TGTGCCAGCAGTTTCGTAGCCAGGGGCAATCAGCCCCAGCATTTT.